This T cell receptor (beta chain) is drawn from a study of blood T cell repertoires in COVID-19. The CDR3 contains 14 residues. With 6 bases clipped from V and 5 bases from J, the junction kept 4 bases outside the gene matches. Germline V gene data show CDR1 as MNHEY and CDR2 as SVGAGI. Donors of Cohort 3 who recovered were those that had two negative PCRs, clearance, or symptom resolution. Profiled with immunoSEQ multiplex PCR; TCRdb holds only in-frame clones, not every one. The table has fewer than 300,000 clones, 85% seen once; the top ten hold about 2.7%. The receptor's source is a woman aged 50 to 60 who had recovered from COVID-19. This rearrangement joins TRBV6-5 to TRBJ1-3; 10 bases are a match to TRBD1. The sequenced sample was PBMCs or T cells enriched from blood (not recorded which). The CDR3, as DNA: TGTGCCAGCAGCACGACAGGGGGCAGAAACACCATATATTTT. Protein product: CASSTTGGRNTIYF.